The rows below give T cell receptor beta chains drawn from one sample of a study of OX40 agonist ivuxolimab in advanced cancers. Only in-frame clones appear in the TCRdb table, and some are missing; sequencing was by immunoSEQ multiplex PCR. Of 35,000 to 50,000 clones in the sample, more than 85% were seen once. The sample consisted of CD4+ or CD8+ T cells sorted from blood, taken in a trial of the OX40 agonist ivuxolimab. Receptors originate from an adult with an advanced solid tumor such as melanoma, head and neck, liver or kidney cancer. Each CDR3 is given with its conserved first and last residue. The order of the fields is J gene, V gene, clone size, D gene, CDR3 DNA, CDR3 protein. The D gene is left open where the match is weak. Clone size is stated in some rows and not others, as once, few, many or a class when expanded.

j_call: TRBJ2-7
v_call: TRBV9
clone_size: .
d_call: TRBD2
cdr3_nt: TGTGCCAGCAGTCCGGGACTAGCGGTTTCCTACGAGCAGTACTTC
cdr3_aa: CASSPGLAVSYEQYF

j_call: TRBJ2-7
v_call: TRBV5-1
clone_size: .
d_call: TRBD2
cdr3_nt: TGCGCCAGCAGCTTTGGACTAGCTCCTGGCGAGCAGTACTTC
cdr3_aa: CASSFGLAPGEQYF

j_call: TRBJ2-5
v_call: TRBV7-9
clone_size: .
d_call: .
cdr3_nt: TGTGCCAGCAGCTTAGTACTCGGTTTGGGTCCGGGGGAGACCCAGTACTTC
cdr3_aa: CASSLVLGLGPGETQYF

j_call: TRBJ2-7
v_call: TRBV9
clone_size: .
d_call: .
cdr3_nt: TGTGCCAGCAGCGTAGCGGGAAGATCGTACGAGCAGTACTTC
cdr3_aa: CASSVAGRSYEQYF

j_call: TRBJ1-2
v_call: TRBV27
clone_size: .
d_call: .
cdr3_nt: TGTGCCAGCAGTACTACGGGAGCAAAGAACTATGGCTACACCTTC
cdr3_aa: CASSTTGAKNYGYTF

j_call: TRBJ1-5
v_call: TRBV11-3
clone_size: .
d_call: .
cdr3_nt: TGTGCCAGCAGCTTAGGCAATAATCAGCCCCAGCATTTT
cdr3_aa: CASSLGNNQPQHF

j_call: TRBJ2-7
v_call: TRBV10-1
clone_size: .
d_call: .
cdr3_nt: TGCGCCAGCAGTCCTCCCGGGTACCCCCACGAGCAGTACTTC
cdr3_aa: CASSPPGYPHEQYF

j_call: TRBJ1-1
v_call: TRBV28
clone_size: .
d_call: .
cdr3_nt: TGTGCCAGCAGTTTAGGATGGAGGGGAAACACTGAAGCTTTCTTT
cdr3_aa: CASSLGWRGNTEAFF

j_call: TRBJ2-7
v_call: TRBV30
clone_size: .
d_call: .
cdr3_nt: TGTGCCTGGAGCGGGCAGCCTCCATCCTACGAGCAGTACTTC
cdr3_aa: CAWSGQPPSYEQYF

j_call: TRBJ1-2
v_call: TRBV7-9
clone_size: few
d_call: TRBD1
cdr3_nt: TGTGCCAGCAGCTCTCGGACAGGGAGAGGCTACACCTTC
cdr3_aa: CASSSRTGRGYTF

j_call: TRBJ2-7
v_call: TRBV27
clone_size: once
d_call: .
cdr3_nt: TGTGCCAGCACCCCCGGAGGGGGTTTCGAGCAGTACTTC
cdr3_aa: CASTPGGGFEQYF

j_call: TRBJ2-2
v_call: TRBV9
clone_size: .
d_call: TRBD1
cdr3_nt: TGTGCCAGCAGTGCACCCCGGACAGGGACGAACACCGGGGAGCTGTTTTTT
cdr3_aa: CASSAPRTGTNTGELFF

j_call: TRBJ1-5
v_call: TRBV7-9
clone_size: .
d_call: TRBD1
cdr3_nt: TGTGCCAGCAGCCGGGGGACAGCTAGCAATCAGCCCCAGCATTTT
cdr3_aa: CASSRGTASNQPQHF

j_call: TRBJ1-1
v_call: TRBV7-7
clone_size: .
d_call: .
cdr3_nt: TGTGCTAGCAGCAGGTCATTGAACACTGAAGCTTTCTTT
cdr3_aa: CASSRSLNTEAFF

j_call: TRBJ2-2
v_call: TRBV23-1
clone_size: .
d_call: TRBD1
cdr3_nt: TGCGCCAGCCCCCGAGACAGGGGTCGCGACACCGGGGAGCTGTTTTTT
cdr3_aa: CASPRDRGRDTGELFF

j_call: TRBJ1-6
v_call: TRBV10-3
clone_size: .
d_call: .
cdr3_nt: TGTGCCATCAGTGAACCGGATAATTCACCCCTCCACTTT
cdr3_aa: CAISEPDNSPLHF

j_call: TRBJ2-2
v_call: TRBV18
clone_size: few
d_call: .
cdr3_nt: TGTGCCAGCTCACCCAAGCAGGTGAACACCGGGGAGCTGTTTTTT
cdr3_aa: CASSPKQVNTGELFF

j_call: TRBJ1-1
v_call: TRBV11-2
clone_size: .
d_call: .
cdr3_nt: TGTGCCAGCAGCGACCTACCGAACGGCGCCACTGAAGCTTTCTTT
cdr3_aa: CASSDLPNGATEAFF

j_call: TRBJ2-2
v_call: TRBV2
clone_size: .
d_call: .
cdr3_nt: TGTGCCAGCAGTTTTCCAGACACAAACACCGGGGAGCTGTTTTTT
cdr3_aa: CASSFPDTNTGELFF

j_call: TRBJ2-3
v_call: TRBV11-2
clone_size: .
d_call: .
cdr3_nt: TGTGCCAGCAGCTTAGTCCCAACGCTCACAGATACGCAGTATTTT
cdr3_aa: CASSLVPTLTDTQYF

j_call: TRBJ2-7
v_call: TRBV5-1
clone_size: .
d_call: .
cdr3_nt: TGCGCCAGCAGCTTCACATACGAGCAGTACTTC
cdr3_aa: CASSFTYEQYF

j_call: TRBJ2-7
v_call: TRBV28
clone_size: .
d_call: .
cdr3_nt: TGTGCCAGCAGTTTCCAGGGTTATTACGAGCAGTACTTC
cdr3_aa: CASSFQGYYEQYF

j_call: TRBJ1-5
v_call: TRBV27
clone_size: .
d_call: .
cdr3_nt: TGTGCCAGCAGTTTTTCGGGGCGGCAGCCCCAGCATTTT
cdr3_aa: CASSFSGRQPQHF

j_call: TRBJ2-7
v_call: TRBV4-2
clone_size: .
d_call: TRBD1
cdr3_nt: TGTGCCAGCAGCCAAGTTGCGGGACAGGAGGCCTACGAGCAGTACTTC
cdr3_aa: CASSQVAGQEAYEQYF

j_call: TRBJ2-7
v_call: TRBV28
clone_size: once
d_call: .
cdr3_nt: TGTGCCAGCAGACCGGGGGCGGGAGACTTCTACGAGCAGTACTTC
cdr3_aa: CASRPGAGDFYEQYF

j_call: TRBJ2-6
v_call: TRBV12-5
clone_size: .
d_call: .
cdr3_nt: TGTGCTAGTGGTTTTCTGGAAGAACGCTCTGGGGCCAACGTCCTGACTTTC
cdr3_aa: CASGFLEERSGANVLTF

j_call: TRBJ2-2
v_call: TRBV28
clone_size: .
d_call: .
cdr3_nt: TGTGCCAGCAGTTGGAGGGGGGAATACACCGGGGAGCTGTTTTTT
cdr3_aa: CASSWRGEYTGELFF

j_call: TRBJ2-3
v_call: TRBV7-2
clone_size: .
d_call: TRBD2
cdr3_nt: TGTGCCAGCAGCAGACTAGCTTCCGATACGCAGTATTTT
cdr3_aa: CASSRLASDTQYF

j_call: TRBJ2-1
v_call: TRBV27
clone_size: .
d_call: TRBD2
cdr3_nt: TGTGCCAGCGCAGCGGGAGGAATCTACAATGAGCAGTTCTTC
cdr3_aa: CASAAGGIYNEQFF

j_call: TRBJ1-1
v_call: TRBV2
clone_size: .
d_call: .
cdr3_nt: TGTGCCAGCTCAAGGGGGGAGGGGGACACTGAAGCTTTCTTT
cdr3_aa: CASSRGEGDTEAFF

j_call: TRBJ2-4
v_call: TRBV7-9
clone_size: .
d_call: .
cdr3_nt: TGTGCCAGCAGCTTAGCCCAGCTCCCTGGGAACATTCAGTACTTC
cdr3_aa: CASSLAQLPGNIQYF